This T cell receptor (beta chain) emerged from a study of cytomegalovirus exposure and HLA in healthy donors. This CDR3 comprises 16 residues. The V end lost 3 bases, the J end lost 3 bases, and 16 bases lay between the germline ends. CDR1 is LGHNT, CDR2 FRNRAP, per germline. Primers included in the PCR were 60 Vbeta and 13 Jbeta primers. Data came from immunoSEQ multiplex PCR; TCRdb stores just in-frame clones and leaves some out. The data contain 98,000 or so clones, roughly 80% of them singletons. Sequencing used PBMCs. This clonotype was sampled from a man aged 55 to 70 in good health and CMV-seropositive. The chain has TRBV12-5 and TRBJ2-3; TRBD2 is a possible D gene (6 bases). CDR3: CASGFMTFLATDTQYF. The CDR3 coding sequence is TGTGCTAGTGGTTTTATGACCTTCCTAGCGACAGATACGCAGTATTTT.